A single T cell receptor (beta chain) is shown here with its context. This sample was included in a study of OX40 agonist ivuxolimab in advanced cancers. Study at large: At under 85% male, the cohort had a mean age of 60 years, ranging from roughly 20 to 79.

V was shortened by 0 bases and J by 12 bases, with 17 bases between the two germline ends. CDR1 is MNHNS, CDR2 SASEGT, per germline. This CDR3 is 14 amino acids long. The table came from immunoSEQ multiplex PCR; TCRdb's copy has only in-frame clones and leaves some out. The table has some 44,000 clones, 80% to 90% seen once. Collection of blood occurred at baseline, at cycle 4 day 1, and at cycle 7 day 1. V gene TRBV6-1 combines with J gene TRBJ1-1; D remains unclear. This clonotype originated in an adult with an advanced solid tumor such as melanoma, head and neck, liver or kidney cancer. The starting material was CD4+ or CD8+ T cells sorted from blood, obtained in a trial of the OX40 agonist ivuxolimab. The CDR3 DNA reads TGTGCCAGCAGTGAAGCGCTCATAACTGACCTTACTTTCTTT. It specifies CASSEALITDLTFF.